This T cell receptor (beta chain) is from a study of vaccination and CD4 T cells after COVID-19. The CDR3 extends over 13 amino acids. Germline V lookup: CDR1 SGHTA, CDR2 FQGTGA. V was cut by 4 bases and J by 4 bases, with 10 bases left in between. Concerning this clonotype: What it binds is not known.

Oncomine TCR Beta short-read sequencing was applied to DNA from cultured CD4+ T cells. TCRdb recomputed calls from the PCR reads with MiXCR, one row per CDR3 protein. This table holds about 17,000 distinct CDR3 sequences, about 50% found once. The time point is: late sampling 161 to 241 days after vaccination in a few convalescent patients. Noted treatment: roughly 11-day PBMC culture with coronavirus spike peptide pools or control peptides (ViraFEST assay). The V and J genes are TRBV7-3 and TRBJ2-5, with D uncertain. The specimen was CD4+ T cells from blood, cultured in vitro, collected about 7 months after SARS-CoV-2 vaccination. The clonotype comes from a human donor who had recovered from COVID-19. CDR3 residues: CASSSHKGETQYF. The CDR3 DNA reads TGTGCCAGCAGCTCCCACAAAGGAGAGACCCAGTACTTC.